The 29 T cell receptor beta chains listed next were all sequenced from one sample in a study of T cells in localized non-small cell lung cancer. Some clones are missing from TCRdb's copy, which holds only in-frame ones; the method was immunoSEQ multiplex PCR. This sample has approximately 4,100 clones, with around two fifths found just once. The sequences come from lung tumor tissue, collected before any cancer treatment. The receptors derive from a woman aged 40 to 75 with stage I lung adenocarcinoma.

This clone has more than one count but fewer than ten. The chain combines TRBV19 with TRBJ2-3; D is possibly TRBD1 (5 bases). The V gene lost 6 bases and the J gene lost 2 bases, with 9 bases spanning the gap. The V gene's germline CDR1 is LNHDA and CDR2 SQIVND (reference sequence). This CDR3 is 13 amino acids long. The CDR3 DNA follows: TGTGCCAGTAGCCCAGGGAACACAGATACGCAGTATTTT. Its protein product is CASSPGNTDTQYF.

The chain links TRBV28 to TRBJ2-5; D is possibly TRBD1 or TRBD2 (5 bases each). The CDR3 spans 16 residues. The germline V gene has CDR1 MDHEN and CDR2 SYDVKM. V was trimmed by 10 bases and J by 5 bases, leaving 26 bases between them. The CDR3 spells CATARASAECRETQYF. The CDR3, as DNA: TGTGCCACAGCCAGGGCCTCAGCGGAGTGTAGGGAGACCCAGTACTTC.

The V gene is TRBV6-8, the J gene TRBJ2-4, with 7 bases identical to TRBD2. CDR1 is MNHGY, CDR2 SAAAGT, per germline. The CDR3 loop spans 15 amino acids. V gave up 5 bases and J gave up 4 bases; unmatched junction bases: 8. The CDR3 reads CASSEEREWKNIQYF. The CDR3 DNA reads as TGTGCCAGCAGTGAGGAGCGGGAATGGAAAAACATTCAGTACTTC.

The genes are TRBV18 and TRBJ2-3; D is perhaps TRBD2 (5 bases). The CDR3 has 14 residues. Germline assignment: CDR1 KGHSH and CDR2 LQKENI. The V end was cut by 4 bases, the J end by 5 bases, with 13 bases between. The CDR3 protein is CASSLSAQGDTQYF. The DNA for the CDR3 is TGTGCCAGCTCACTTAGCGCCCAAGGAGATACGCAGTATTTT.

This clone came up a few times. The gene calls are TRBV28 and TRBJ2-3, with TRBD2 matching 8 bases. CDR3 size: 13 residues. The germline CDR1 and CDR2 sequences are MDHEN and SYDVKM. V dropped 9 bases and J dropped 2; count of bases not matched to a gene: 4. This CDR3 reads CASIAGFTDTQYF. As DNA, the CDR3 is TGTGCCAGTATAGCGGGATTCACAGATACGCAGTATTTT.

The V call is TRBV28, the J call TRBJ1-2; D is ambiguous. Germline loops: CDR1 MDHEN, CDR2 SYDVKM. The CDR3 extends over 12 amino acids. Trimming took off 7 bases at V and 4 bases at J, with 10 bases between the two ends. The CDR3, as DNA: TGTGCCAGCAATCGGGTGGGCTATGGCTACACCTTC. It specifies CASNRVGYGYTF.

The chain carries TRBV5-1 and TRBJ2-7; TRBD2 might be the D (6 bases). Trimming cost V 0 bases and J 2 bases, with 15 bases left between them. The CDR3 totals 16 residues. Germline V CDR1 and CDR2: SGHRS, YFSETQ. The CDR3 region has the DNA TGCGCCAGCAGCTTGGCTCCAGCGGGTGGGACCTACGAGCAGTACTTC. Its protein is CASSLAPAGGTYEQYF.

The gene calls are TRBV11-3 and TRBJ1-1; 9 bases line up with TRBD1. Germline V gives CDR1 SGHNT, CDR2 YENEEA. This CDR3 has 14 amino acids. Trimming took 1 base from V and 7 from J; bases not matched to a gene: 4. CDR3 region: CASSLGTGDNEAFF. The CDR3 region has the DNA TGTGCCAGCAGCTTAGGGACAGGGGATAATGAAGCTTTCTTT.

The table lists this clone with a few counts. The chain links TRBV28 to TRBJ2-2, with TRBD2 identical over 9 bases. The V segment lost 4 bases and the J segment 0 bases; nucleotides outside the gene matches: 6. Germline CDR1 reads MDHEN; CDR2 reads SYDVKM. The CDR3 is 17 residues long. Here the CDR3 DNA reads TGTGCCAGCAGTTCGGCAGCTAGCGGGACGAACACCGGGGAGCTGTTTTTT. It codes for CASSSAASGTNTGELFF. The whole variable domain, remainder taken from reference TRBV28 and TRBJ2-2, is DVKVTQSSRYLVKRTGEKVFLECVQDMDHENMFWYRQDPGLGLRLIYFSYDVKMKEKGDIPEGYSVSREKKERFSLILESASTNQTSMYLCASSSAASGTNTGELFFGEGSRLTVL.

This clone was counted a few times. This CDR3 reads CASSIPGRTHGYTF. CDR3 coding DNA: TGTGCCAGTAGCATTCCGGGACGGACACATGGCTACACCTTC. V and J are TRBV19 and TRBJ1-2, with D possibly being TRBD1 (5 bases). Germline V lookup: CDR1 LNHDA, CDR2 SQIVND (reference sequence). The CDR3 contains 14 residues. The V end lost 6 bases, the J end lost 6 bases, and 17 bases lay between the germline ends.

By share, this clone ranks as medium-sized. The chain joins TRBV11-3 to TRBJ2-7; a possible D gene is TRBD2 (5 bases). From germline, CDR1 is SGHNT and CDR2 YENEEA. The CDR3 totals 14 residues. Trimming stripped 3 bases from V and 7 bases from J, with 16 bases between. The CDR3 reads CASSFYGRPGEQYF. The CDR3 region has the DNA TGTGCCAGCAGCTTTTACGGGCGACCGGGGGAGCAGTACTTC.

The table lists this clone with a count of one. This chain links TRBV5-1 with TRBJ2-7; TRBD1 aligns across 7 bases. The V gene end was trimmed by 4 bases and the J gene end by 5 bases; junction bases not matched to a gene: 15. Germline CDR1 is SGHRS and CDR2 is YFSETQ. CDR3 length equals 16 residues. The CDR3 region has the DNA TGCGCCAGCAGCGGTGGGACAGCTCCTGATCCCCACGAGCAGTACTTC. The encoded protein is CASSGGTAPDPHEQYF.

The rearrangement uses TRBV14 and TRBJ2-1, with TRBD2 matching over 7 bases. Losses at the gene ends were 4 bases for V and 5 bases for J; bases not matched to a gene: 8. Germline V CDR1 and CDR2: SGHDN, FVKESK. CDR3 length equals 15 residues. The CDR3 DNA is TGTGCCAGCAGCCGGGAAGCGGGGTATAACAATGAGCAGTTCTTC. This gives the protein CASSREAGYNNEQFF.

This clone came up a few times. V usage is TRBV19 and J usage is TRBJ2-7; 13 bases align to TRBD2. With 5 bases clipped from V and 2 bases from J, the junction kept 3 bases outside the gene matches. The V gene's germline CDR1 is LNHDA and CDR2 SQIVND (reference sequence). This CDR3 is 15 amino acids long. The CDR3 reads CASSRGTSGTYEQYF. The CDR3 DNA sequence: TGTGCCAGTAGTCGCGGGACTAGCGGGACCTACGAGCAGTACTTC. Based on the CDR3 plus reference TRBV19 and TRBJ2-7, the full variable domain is DGGITQSPKYLFRKEGQNVTLSCEQNLNHDAMYWYRQDPGQGLRLIYYSQIVNDFQKGDIAEGYSVSREKKESFPLTVTSAQKNPTAFYLCASSRGTSGTYEQYFGPGTRLTVT.

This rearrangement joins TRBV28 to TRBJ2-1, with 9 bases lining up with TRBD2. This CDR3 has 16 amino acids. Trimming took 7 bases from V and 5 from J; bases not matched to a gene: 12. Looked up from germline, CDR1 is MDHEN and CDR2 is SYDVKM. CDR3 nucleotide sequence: TGTGCCAGCATATCGTCGTCTAGCGGGGTCCACAATGAGCAGTTCTTC. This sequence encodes CASISSSSGVHNEQFF.

CDR3 region: CASSLPTGGKTEAFF. The CDR3 DNA follows: TGTGCCAGCAGCCTTCCGACAGGGGGGAAGACTGAAGCTTTCTTT. The chain carries TRBV11-3 and TRBJ1-1; 9 bases align to TRBD1. The CDR3 spans 15 residues. Germline CDR1 SGHNT, CDR2 YENEEA. The junction had 9 bases not matched to a gene; V was cut back by 5 bases and J by 5 bases.

In DNA form, the CDR3 reads TGTGCCAGCACCAGAATACAAAACTATGGCTACACCTTC. Amino acid sequence: CASTRIQNYGYTF. The V call is TRBV6-8, the J call TRBJ1-2; D is unresolved. CDR3 length: 13 amino acids. Germline CDR1 MNHGY, CDR2 SAAAGT. V was cut by 7 bases and J by 2 bases, with 11 bases left in between.

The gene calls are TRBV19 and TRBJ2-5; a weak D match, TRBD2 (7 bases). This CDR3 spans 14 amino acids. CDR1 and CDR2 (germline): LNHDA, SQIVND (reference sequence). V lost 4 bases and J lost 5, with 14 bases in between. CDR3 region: CASSKGGGMETQYF. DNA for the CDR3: TGTGCCAGTAGTAAGGGGGGAGGGATGGAGACCCAGTACTTC.

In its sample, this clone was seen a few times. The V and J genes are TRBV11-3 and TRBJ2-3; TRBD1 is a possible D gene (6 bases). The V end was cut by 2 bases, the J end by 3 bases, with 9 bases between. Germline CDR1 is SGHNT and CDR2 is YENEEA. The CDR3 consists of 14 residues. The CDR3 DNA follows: TGTGCCAGCAGCTTAAGTAGGGGGACAGATACGCAGTATTTT. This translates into CASSLSRGTDTQYF.

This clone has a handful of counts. CDR3 amino acids: CATRGAGMSNQPQHF. In DNA, the CDR3 is TGTGCCACCCGGGGGGCAGGGATGAGCAATCAGCCCCAGCATTTT. This chain connects TRBV6-8 to TRBJ1-5, with D tentatively TRBD1 (6 bases). The CDR3 is 15 residues long. Germline CDR1 is MNHGY and CDR2 is SAAAGT. V was trimmed by 10 bases and J by 1 base, leaving 17 bases between them.

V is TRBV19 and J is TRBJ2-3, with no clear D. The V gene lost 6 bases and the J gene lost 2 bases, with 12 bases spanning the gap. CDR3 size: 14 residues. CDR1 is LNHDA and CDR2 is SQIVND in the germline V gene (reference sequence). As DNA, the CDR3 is TGTGCCAGTAGGGCTAGGAGCGCCACAGATACGCAGTATTTT. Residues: CASRARSATDTQYF.

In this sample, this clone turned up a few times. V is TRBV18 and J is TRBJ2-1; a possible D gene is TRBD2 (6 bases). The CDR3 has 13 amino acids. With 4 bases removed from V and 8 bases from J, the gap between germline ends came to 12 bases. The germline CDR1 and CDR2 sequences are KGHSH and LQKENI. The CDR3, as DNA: TGTGCCAGCTCACGACGGGAGTGGGATGAGCAGTTCTTC. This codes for CASSRREWDEQFF.

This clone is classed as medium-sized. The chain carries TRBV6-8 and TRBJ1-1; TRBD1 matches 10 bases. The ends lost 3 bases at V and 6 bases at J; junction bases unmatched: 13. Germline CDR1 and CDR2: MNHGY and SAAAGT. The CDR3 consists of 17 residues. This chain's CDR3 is CASSYSGTGEFLSEAFF. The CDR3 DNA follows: TGTGCCAGCAGTTATTCCGGGACAGGGGAATTCTTATCTGAAGCTTTCTTT.

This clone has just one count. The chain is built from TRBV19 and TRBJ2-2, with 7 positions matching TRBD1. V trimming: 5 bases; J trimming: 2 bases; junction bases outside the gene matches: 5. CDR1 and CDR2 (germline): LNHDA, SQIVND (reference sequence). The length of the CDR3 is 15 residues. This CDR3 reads CASSEGQHNTGELFF. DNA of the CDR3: TGTGCCAGTAGTGAGGGACAGCACAACACCGGGGAGCTGTTTTTT.

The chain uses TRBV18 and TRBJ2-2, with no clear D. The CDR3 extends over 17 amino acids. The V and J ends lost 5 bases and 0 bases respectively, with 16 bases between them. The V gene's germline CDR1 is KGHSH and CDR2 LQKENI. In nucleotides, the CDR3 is TGTGCCAGCTCAAAAGCGATTGGGGTGTCGAACACCGGGGAGCTGTTTTTT. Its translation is CASSKAIGVSNTGELFF.

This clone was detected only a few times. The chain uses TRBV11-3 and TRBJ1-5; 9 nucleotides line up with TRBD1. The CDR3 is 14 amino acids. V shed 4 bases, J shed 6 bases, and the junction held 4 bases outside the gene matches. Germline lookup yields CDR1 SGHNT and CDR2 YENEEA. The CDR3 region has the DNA TGTGCCAGCAGCTCACAGGGGGCAGGTCAGCCCCAGCATTTT. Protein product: CASSSQGAGQPQHF.

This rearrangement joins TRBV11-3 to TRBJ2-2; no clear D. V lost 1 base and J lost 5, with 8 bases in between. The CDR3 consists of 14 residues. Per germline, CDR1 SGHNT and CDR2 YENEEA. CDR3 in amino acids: CASSLGSWTGELFF. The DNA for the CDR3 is TGTGCCAGCAGCTTAGGAAGTTGGACCGGGGAGCTGTTTTTT. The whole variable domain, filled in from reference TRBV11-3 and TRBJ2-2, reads EAGVVQSPRYKIIEKKQPVAFWCNPISGHNTLYWYLQNLGQGPELLIRYENEEAVDDSQLPKDRFSAERLKGVDSTLKIQPAELGDSAVYLCASSLGSWTGELFFGEGSRLTVL.

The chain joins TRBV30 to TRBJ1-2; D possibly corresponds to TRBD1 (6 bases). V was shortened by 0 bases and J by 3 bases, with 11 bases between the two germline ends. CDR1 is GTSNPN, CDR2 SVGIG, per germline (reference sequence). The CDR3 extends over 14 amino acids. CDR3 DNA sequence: TGTGCCTGGAGTGTAGACAGGCGGGACTATGGCTACACCTTC. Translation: CAWSVDRRDYGYTF.

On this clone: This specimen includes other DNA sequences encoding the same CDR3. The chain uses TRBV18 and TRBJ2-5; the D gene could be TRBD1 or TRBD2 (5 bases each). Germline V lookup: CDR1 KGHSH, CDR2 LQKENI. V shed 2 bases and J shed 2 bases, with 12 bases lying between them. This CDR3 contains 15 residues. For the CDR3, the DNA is TGTGCCAGCTCACCATTAGGGACGGGGCAAGAGACCCAGTACTTC. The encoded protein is CASSPLGTGQETQYF.